Each of the 11 T cell receptor beta chains below was sequenced from the same sample in a study of blood T cell repertoires in COVID-19. This table comes from immunoSEQ multiplex PCR, and its TCRdb copy is limited to in-frame clones, with some not included. The repertoire holds over 150,000 clones, with about 86% as singletons. The sample taken for sequencing was peripheral blood. All receptors derive from a man aged 45-65 years with active or convalescent COVID-19.

The J gene is TRBJ1-2, the V gene TRBV5-1, with a possible D match to TRBD1 (5 bases). Germline V CDR1 and CDR2: SGHRS, YFSETQ. This CDR3 is built from 13 residues. V was cut by 2 bases and J by 4 bases, with 9 bases left in between. The CDR3: CASSLGQTYGYTF. Here the CDR3 DNA reads TGCGCCAGCAGCTTAGGACAAACCTATGGCTACACCTTC.

This CDR3 is CASSPPLGGIGQPQHF. Here the CDR3 DNA reads TGTGCCAGCAGTCCCCCGTTAGGGGGCATCGGTCAGCCCCAGCATTTT. The V and J genes are TRBV28 and TRBJ1-5, with 7 bases matching TRBD1. The V gene's germline CDR1 is MDHEN and CDR2 SYDVKM. The CDR3 is 16 amino acids. V shed 5 bases and J 6 bases; nucleotides not matched to a gene: 13.

J is TRBJ2-3 and V is TRBV4-3; 8 nucleotides agree with TRBD2. Looked up from germline, CDR1 is LGHNA and CDR2 is YSLEER. J gave up 1 base and V 4 bases, and 10 bases lay outside the gene matches. The CDR3 contains 17 residues. The CDR3 loop is CASSLQREIWGTDTQYF. In DNA, the CDR3 is TGCGCCAGCAGCCTTCAGCGGGAGATCTGGGGCACAGATACGCAGTATTTT.

The chain links TRBV18 to TRBJ1-1; 8 nucleotides match TRBD1. The CDR3 has 15 amino acids. CDR1 and CDR2 (germline): KGHSH, LQKENI. With V trimmed by 4 bases and J by 0 bases, 4 bases remained unmatched. CDR3 sequence (DNA): TGTGCCAGCTCACTAAGACAGGGGATGAACACTGAAGCTTTCTTT. This gives the protein CASSLRQGMNTEAFF.

This clone came up a few times. V usage is TRBV15 and J usage is TRBJ2-3, with TRBD1 identical over 7 bases. Per the germline V gene, CDR1 is LNHNV and CDR2 is YYDKDF (reference sequence). This CDR3 comprises 14 residues. J was trimmed by 3 bases and V by 6 bases; bases with no gene match: 6. The CDR3 sequence: CATSTGVATDTQYF. CDR3 coding DNA: TGTGCCACCAGTACAGGGGTGGCGACAGATACGCAGTATTTT.

The CDR3 region is CASSSPLYRGTEAFF. The CDR3 DNA reads TGTGCCAGCAGCTCGCCCCTATACAGGGGAACTGAAGCTTTCTTT. The rearrangement joins TRBV11-1 to TRBJ1-1, with 7 bases matching TRBD1. V was clipped by 4 bases and J by 5 bases; unmatched bases: 10. Germline values: CDR1 SGHAT, CDR2 FQDESV (reference sequence). This CDR3 has 15 amino acids.

The chain has TRBV14 and TRBJ2-3; 11 nucleotides agree with TRBD2. The length of the CDR3 is 16 residues. After removal of 4 bases from V and 4 bases from J, the junction contained 7 bases not matched to a gene. CDR1 and CDR2 from the germline V gene are SGHDN and FVKESK. The DNA for the CDR3 is TGTGCCAGCAGCCGGAGACTAGCGGGGTTGTCAGATACGCAGTATTTT. Its translation is CASSRRLAGLSDTQYF.

The V gene is TRBV5-1, the J gene TRBJ2-1, with 10 bases aligning to TRBD2. V was clipped by 4 bases and J by 4 bases; unmatched bases: 8. The CDR3 has 16 amino acids. Germline CDR1 SGHRS, CDR2 YFSETQ. The CDR3, as DNA: TGCGCCAGCAGCCCCCCCTCAGCGGGGGGGTACAATGAGCAGTTCTTC. The encoded protein is CASSPPSAGGYNEQFF. The variable domain in full, completed from reference TRBV5-1 and TRBJ2-1, reads KAGVTQTPRYLIKTRGQQVTLSCSPISGHRSVSWYQQTPGQGLQFLFEYFSETQRNKGNFPGRFSGRQFSNSRSEMNVSTLELGDSALYLCASSPPSAGGYNEQFFGPGTRLTVL.

The chain carries TRBV7-2 and TRBJ1-1; D not certain. The CDR3 length is 15 residues. CDR1 and CDR2 from the germline V gene are SGHTA and FQGNSA. V lost 4 bases, J lost 4 bases, and 16 bases lay in between. The CDR3 spells CASSWRVLGSTEAFF. DNA of the CDR3: TGTGCCAGCAGCTGGAGGGTCCTGGGTAGCACTGAAGCTTTCTTT.

This clone has only a few counts. The chain employs TRBV3-1 (or the pseudogene TRBV3-2) and TRBJ2-7, with D hard to call. The CDR3 contains 11 residues. Germline V lookup: CDR1 LGHDT, CDR2 YNNKEL (reference sequence). Trimming shortened V by 6 bases and J by 4 bases, and 7 bases separated the two germline ends. In DNA, the CDR3 is TGTGCCAGCAGTCGGTCTTACGAGCAGTACTTC. This gives the protein CASSRSYEQYF.

In this sample, this clone turned up once. The rearrangement links TRBV6-2 or TRBV6-3 to TRBJ2-5, with TRBD2 as a possible D gene (6 bases). Germline V gene sequence: CDR1 MNHEY, CDR2 SVGEGT. The CDR3 runs 18 residues. V was trimmed by 3 bases and J by 5 bases, leaving 25 bases between them. CDR3 protein: CASSYSGGGGRRRETQYF. DNA of the CDR3: TGTGCCAGCAGTTATTCTGGGGGAGGTGGGCGACGACGGGAGACCCAGTACTTC.